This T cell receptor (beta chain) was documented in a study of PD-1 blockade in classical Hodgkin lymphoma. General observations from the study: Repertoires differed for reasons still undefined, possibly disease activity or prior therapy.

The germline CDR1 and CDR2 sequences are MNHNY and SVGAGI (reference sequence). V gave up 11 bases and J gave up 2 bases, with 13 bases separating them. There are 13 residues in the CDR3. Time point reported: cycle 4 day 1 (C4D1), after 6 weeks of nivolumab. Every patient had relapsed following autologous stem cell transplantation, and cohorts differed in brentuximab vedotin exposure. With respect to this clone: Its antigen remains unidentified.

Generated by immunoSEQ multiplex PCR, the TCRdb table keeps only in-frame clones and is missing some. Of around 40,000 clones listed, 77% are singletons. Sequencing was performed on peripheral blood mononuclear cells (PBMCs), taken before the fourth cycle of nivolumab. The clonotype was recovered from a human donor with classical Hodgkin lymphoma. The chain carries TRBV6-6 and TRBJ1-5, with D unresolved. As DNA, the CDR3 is TGTGCCTCCCGGACCTCGGGCAATCAGCCCCAGCATTTT. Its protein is CASRTSGNQPQHF.